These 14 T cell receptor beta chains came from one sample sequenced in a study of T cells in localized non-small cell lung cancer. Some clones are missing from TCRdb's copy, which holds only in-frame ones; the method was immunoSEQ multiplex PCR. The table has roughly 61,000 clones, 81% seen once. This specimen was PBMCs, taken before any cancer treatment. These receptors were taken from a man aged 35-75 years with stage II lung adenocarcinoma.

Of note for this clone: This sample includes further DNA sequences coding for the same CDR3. CDR3 nucleotide sequence: TGTGCCAGTAGTATTGGGGGCTATAGCAATCAGCCCCAGCATTTT. This sequence encodes CASSIGGYSNQPQHF. The J gene is TRBJ1-5, the V gene TRBV19, with a possible D match to TRBD1 (6 bases). V lost 3 bases to trimming and J lost 0 bases, with 9 bases between them. Germline V gene sequence: CDR1 LNHDA, CDR2 SQIVND (reference sequence). The CDR3 length is 15 residues. Full variable domain (rest looked up from reference TRBV19 and TRBJ1-5): DGGITQSPKYLFRKEGQNVTLSCEQNLNHDAMYWYRQDPGQGLRLIYYSQIVNDFQKGDIAEGYSVSREKKESFPLTVTSAQKNPTAFYLCASSIGGYSNQPQHFGDGTRLSIL.

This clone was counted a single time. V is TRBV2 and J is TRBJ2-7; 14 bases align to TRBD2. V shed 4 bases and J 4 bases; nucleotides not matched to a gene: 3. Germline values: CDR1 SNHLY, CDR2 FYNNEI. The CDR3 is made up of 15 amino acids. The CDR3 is CASSARTSGRYEQYF. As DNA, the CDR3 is TGTGCCAGCAGTGCCCGGACTAGCGGGAGGTACGAGCAGTACTTC. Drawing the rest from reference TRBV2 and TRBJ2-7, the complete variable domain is EPEVTQTPSHQVTQMGQEVILRCVPISNHLYFYWYRQILGQKVEFLVSFYNNEISEKSEIFDDQFSVERPDGSNFTLKIRSTKLEDSAMYFCASSARTSGRYEQYFGPGTRLTVT.

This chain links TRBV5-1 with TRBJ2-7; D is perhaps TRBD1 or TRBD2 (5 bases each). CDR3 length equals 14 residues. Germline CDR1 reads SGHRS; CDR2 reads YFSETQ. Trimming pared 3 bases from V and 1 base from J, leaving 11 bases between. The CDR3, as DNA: TGCGCCAGCAGCTCCGGGGCGACTTCCTACGAGCAGTACTTC. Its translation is CASSSGATSYEQYF.

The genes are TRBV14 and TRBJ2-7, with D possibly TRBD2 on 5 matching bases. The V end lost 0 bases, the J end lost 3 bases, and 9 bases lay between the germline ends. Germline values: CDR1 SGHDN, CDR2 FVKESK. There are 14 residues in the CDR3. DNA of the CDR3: TGTGCCAGCAGCCAAGAAGCGGATTACTACGAGCAGTACTTC. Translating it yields CASSQEADYYEQYF.

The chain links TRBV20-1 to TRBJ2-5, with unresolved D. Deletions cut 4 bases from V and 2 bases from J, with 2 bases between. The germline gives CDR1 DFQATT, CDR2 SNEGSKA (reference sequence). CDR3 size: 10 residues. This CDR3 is CSAKQETQYF. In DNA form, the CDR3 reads TGCAGTGCTAAACAAGAGACCCAGTACTTC.

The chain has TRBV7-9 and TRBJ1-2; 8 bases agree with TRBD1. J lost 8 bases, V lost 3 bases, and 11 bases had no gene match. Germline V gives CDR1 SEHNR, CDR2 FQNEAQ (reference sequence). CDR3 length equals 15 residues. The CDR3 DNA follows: TGTGCCAGCAGCTTGGACAGGGTTTCTGGTGGGGGCTACACCTTC. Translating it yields CASSLDRVSGGGYTF. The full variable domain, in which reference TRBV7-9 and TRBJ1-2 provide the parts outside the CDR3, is DTGVSQNPRHKITKRGQNVTFRCDPISEHNRLYWYRQTLGQGPEFLTYFQNEAQLEKSRLLSDRFSAERPKGSFSTLEIQRTEQGDSAMYLCASSLDRVSGGGYTFGSGTRLTVV.

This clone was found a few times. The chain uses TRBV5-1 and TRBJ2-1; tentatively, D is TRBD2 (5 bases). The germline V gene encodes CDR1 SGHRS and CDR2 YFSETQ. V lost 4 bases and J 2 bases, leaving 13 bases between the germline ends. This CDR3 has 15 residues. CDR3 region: CASSISAAPYNEQFF. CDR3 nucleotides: TGCGCCAGCAGCATTTCAGCGGCCCCCTACAATGAGCAGTTCTTC.

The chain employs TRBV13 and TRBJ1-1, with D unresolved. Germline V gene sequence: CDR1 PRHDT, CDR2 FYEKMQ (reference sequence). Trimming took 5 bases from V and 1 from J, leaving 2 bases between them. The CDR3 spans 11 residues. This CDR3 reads CASSQNTEAFF. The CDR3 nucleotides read TGTGCCAGCAGCCAGAACACTGAAGCTTTCTTT.

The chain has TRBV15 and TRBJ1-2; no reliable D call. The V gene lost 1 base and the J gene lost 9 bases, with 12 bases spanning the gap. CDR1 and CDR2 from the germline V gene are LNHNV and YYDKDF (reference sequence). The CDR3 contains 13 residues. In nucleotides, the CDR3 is TGTGCCACCAGCAGAGGACCAGTAGTTAGCTACACCTTC. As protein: CATSRGPVVSYTF.

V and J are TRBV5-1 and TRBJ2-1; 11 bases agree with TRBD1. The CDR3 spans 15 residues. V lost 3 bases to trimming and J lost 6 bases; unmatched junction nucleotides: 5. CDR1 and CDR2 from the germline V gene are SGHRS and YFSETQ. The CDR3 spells CASSSGQGEVNEQFF. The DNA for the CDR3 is TGCGCCAGCAGCTCGGGACAGGGGGAGGTCAATGAGCAGTTCTTC. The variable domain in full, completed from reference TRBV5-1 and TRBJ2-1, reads KAGVTQTPRYLIKTRGQQVTLSCSPISGHRSVSWYQQTPGQGLQFLFEYFSETQRNKGNFPGRFSGRQFSNSRSEMNVSTLELGDSALYLCASSSGQGEVNEQFFGPGTRLTVL.

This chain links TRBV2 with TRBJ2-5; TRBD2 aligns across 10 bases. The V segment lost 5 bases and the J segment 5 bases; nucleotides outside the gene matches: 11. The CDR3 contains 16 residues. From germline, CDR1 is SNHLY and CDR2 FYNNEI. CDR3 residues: CASSWQREGGSETQYF. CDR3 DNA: TGTGCCAGCAGTTGGCAGCGGGAGGGCGGAAGTGAGACCCAGTACTTC.

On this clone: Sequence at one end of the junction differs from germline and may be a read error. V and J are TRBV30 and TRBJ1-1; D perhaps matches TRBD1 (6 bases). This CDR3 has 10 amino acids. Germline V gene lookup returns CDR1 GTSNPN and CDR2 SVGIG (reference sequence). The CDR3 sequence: CGWGPTEAFF. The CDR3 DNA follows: TGTGGCTGGGGGCCGACTGAAGCTTTCTTT.

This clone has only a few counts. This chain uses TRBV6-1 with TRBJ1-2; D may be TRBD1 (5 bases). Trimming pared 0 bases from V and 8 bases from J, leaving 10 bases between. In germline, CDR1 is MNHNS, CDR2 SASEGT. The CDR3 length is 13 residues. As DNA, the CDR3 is TGTGCCAGCAGTGAAGCAGGAGGGGAGGGCTACACCTTC. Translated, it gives CASSEAGGEGYTF.

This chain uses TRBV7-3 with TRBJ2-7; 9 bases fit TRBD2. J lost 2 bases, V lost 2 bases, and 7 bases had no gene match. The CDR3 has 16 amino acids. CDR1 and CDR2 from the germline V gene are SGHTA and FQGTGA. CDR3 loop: CASSLAVAGEAYEQYF. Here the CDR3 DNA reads TGTGCCAGCAGCTTAGCTGTAGCGGGAGAGGCCTACGAGCAGTACTTC.